The 24 T cell receptor beta chains listed next were all sequenced from one sample in a study of cytomegalovirus exposure and HLA in healthy donors. Researchers ran the PCR with 60 Vbeta and 13 Jbeta primers. Measured with immunoSEQ multiplex PCR; TCRdb has only the in-frame clones, and not every one. The table lists about 120,000 clones, around 79% of them singletons, with 3% to 4% in the top ten. Specimen: PBMCs. The receptor set was obtained from a woman aged 25 to 39 in good health and CMV-seropositive.

The chain combines TRBV5-1 with TRBJ2-7; no firm D call. From germline, CDR1 is SGHRS and CDR2 YFSETQ. The ends were cut back, 0 bases at V and 3 bases at J, with 7 bases in the middle. CDR3 size: 13 residues. Here the CDR3 DNA reads TGCGCCAGCAGCTTGGCGTCGGGCTACGAGCAGTACTTC. Protein: CASSLASGYEQYF.

This clone was recorded only once. The gene calls are TRBV2 and TRBJ2-5, with a tentative D call TRBD1 (7 bases). Trimming took 3 bases from V and 5 from J, leaving 13 bases between them. This CDR3 region has 14 residues. Looked up from germline, CDR1 is SNHLY and CDR2 is FYNNEI. CDR3 nucleotide sequence: TGTGCCAGCAGTGAGGAGGGGGCGAGGGAGACCCAGTACTTC. Its translation is CASSEEGARETQYF.

This chain connects TRBV5-4 to TRBJ1-4; unclear D gene. The length of the CDR3 is 13 residues. CDR1 is SGHNT, CDR2 YYREEE, per germline (reference sequence). The CDR3 loop is CAVRWATNEKLFF. DNA of the CDR3: TGTGCTGTACGGTGGGCGACTAATGAAAAACTGTTTTTT.

In its sample, this clone was seen a few times. V usage is TRBV4-3 and J usage is TRBJ1-6; 8 bases align to TRBD1. The J segment lost 10 bases and the V segment lost 1 base, leaving 9 bases of the junction unmatched. This CDR3 comprises 16 residues. CDR1 is LGHNA and CDR2 is YSLEER in the germline V gene. CDR3: CASSQAGQGTRSPLHF. The CDR3 bases are TGCGCCAGCAGCCAAGCCGGACAGGGAACCCGATCACCCCTCCACTTT.

This chain links TRBV7-2 with TRBJ1-1, with D maybe TRBD1 (6 bases). Germline lookup yields CDR1 SGHTA and CDR2 FQGNSA. Between the trimmed V and J ends, which lost 1 base and 6 bases, there was a span of 9 bases. The CDR3 sequence is 13 residues long. The CDR3 DNA reads as TGTGCCAGCAGCTTAGGAACAGGGTCTGAAGCTTTCTTT. Its translation is CASSLGTGSEAFF.

The V gene is TRBV25-1, the J gene TRBJ1-5; 9 positions agree with TRBD1. CDR1 and CDR2 from the germline V gene are MGHDK and SYGVNS. V shed 4 bases, J shed 2 bases, and the junction held 3 bases outside the gene matches. The CDR3 runs 15 residues. CDR3 region: CASSGTGEGNQPQHF. The CDR3 bases are TGTGCCAGCAGTGGGACAGGGGAGGGCAATCAGCCCCAGCATTTT. Looking up the rest from reference TRBV25-1 and TRBJ1-5 gives the full variable domain: EADIYQTPRYLVIGTGKKITLECSQTMGHDKMYWYQQDPGMELHLIHYSYGVNSTEKGDLSSESTVSRIRTEHFPLTLESARPSHTSQYLCASSGTGEGNQPQHFGDGTRLSIL.

This clone occurred once. V is TRBV10-3 and J is TRBJ2-5, with 10 bases lining up with TRBD1. Trimming at V came to 3 bases and at J to 4 bases, leaving 5 bases not matched to a gene. CDR3 length: 15 residues. Per the germline V gene, CDR1 is ENHRY and CDR2 is SYGVKD. The CDR3 DNA reads TGTGCCATCAGTGAAACCGGGACAGGGGCAGAGACCCAGTACTTC. Its translation is CAISETGTGAETQYF.

The chain links TRBV7-9 to TRBJ1-4; no reliable D call. V lost 5 bases and J 7 bases, leaving 23 bases between the germline ends. There are 17 residues in the CDR3. Germline assignment: CDR1 SEHNR and CDR2 FQNEAQ (reference sequence). The CDR3 is CASSRPPKWTEGEKLFF. CDR3 bases: TGTGCCAGCAGCCGCCCTCCAAAATGGACGGAGGGTGAAAAACTGTTTTTT.

V gene TRBV29-1 combines with J gene TRBJ1-1, with D tentatively TRBD1 (6 bases). Between the trimmed V and J ends, which lost 7 bases and 3 bases, there was a span of 15 bases. CDR3 length equals 13 residues. The germline CDR1 and CDR2 sequences are SQVTM and ANQGSEA. CDR3 amino acids: CSGSGVRDTEAFF. The CDR3 DNA follows: TGCAGCGGCTCAGGGGTGAGGGACACTGAAGCTTTCTTT.

The rearrangement joins TRBV29-1 to TRBJ2-7; TRBD2 aligns across 13 bases. This CDR3 has 16 amino acids. With 4 bases clipped from V and 7 bases from J, the junction kept 13 bases outside the gene matches. The germline V gene encodes CDR1 SQVTM and CDR2 ANQGSEA. The CDR3 DNA reads as TGCAGCGTTGTGGGACTAGCGGGGTCCCAGGGGTTGGAGCAGTACTTC. It is translated as CSVVGLAGSQGLEQYF.

The chain uses TRBV7-6 and TRBJ2-2; possibly TRBD2 for D (6 bases). V shed 3 bases and J shed 0 bases, with 17 bases lying between them. The CDR3 spans 18 residues. The germline V gene encodes CDR1 SGHVS and CDR2 FNYEAQ. CDR3 in DNA: TGTGCCAGCAGCTTTTCCGCAGGGACTTATTCGAACACCGGGGAGCTGTTTTTT. Translated, it gives CASSFSAGTYSNTGELFF.

This clone was counted only a few times. The V call is TRBV6-1, the J call TRBJ2-5; TRBD1 is a possible D gene (6 bases). The V and J ends lost 2 bases and 5 bases respectively, with 18 bases between them. The germline V gene has CDR1 MNHNS and CDR2 SASEGT. The CDR3 has 16 residues. The CDR3 bases are TGTGCCAGCAGTGAAATCGCAAGGGGGATGAGGGAGACCCAGTACTTC. Translation: CASSEIARGMRETQYF.

The J gene is TRBJ2-3, the V gene TRBV6-5; D is possibly TRBD2 (6 bases). The CDR3 has 11 amino acids. With 6 bases removed from V and 7 bases from J, the gap between germline ends came to 8 bases. CDR1 and CDR2 from the germline V gene are MNHEY and SVGAGI. Here the CDR3 reads CASRGGYTQYF. The CDR3 DNA follows: TGTGCCAGCAGGGGGGGATATACGCAGTATTTT.

This clone has a handful of counts. This chain uses TRBV30 with TRBJ1-2; D possibly corresponds to TRBD1 (6 bases). In germline, CDR1 is GTSNPN, CDR2 SVGIG (reference sequence). Between the trimmed V and J ends, which lost 8 bases and 4 bases, there was a span of 11 bases. CDR3 length: 11 residues. The CDR3 region is CAGGLSYGYTF. CDR3 coding DNA: TGTGCCGGGGGCCTGAGCTATGGCTACACCTTC.

The chain recombines TRBV6-5 with TRBJ1-6; the match to TRBD1 covers 8 bases. There are 15 residues in the CDR3. Trimming cost V 0 bases and J 14 bases; bases outside gene matches: 9. CDR1 and CDR2 (germline): MNHEY, SVGAGI. DNA of the CDR3: TGTGCCAGCAGTTACTCGAGGGGGACAGGTCAAACCCTCCACTTT. It is translated as CASSYSRGTGQTLHF.

J is TRBJ2-5 and V is TRBV4-2, with 11 bases that match TRBD2. CDR1 and CDR2 from the germline V gene are LGHNA and YNFKEQ. The V gene end was trimmed by 4 bases and the J gene end by 0 bases; junction bases not matched to a gene: 10. This CDR3 is 18 amino acids long. As DNA, the CDR3 is TGTGCCAGCAGCCGGGCTAGCGGGGGGTGGGGAAACCAAGAGACCCAGTACTTC. It yields the protein CASSRASGGWGNQETQYF.

CDR3: CASSLARGRGYEQYF. Written as DNA, the CDR3 is TGCGCCAGCAGCTTGGCCAGGGGGCGTGGGTACGAGCAGTACTTC. This rearrangement joins TRBV5-1 to TRBJ2-5; 8 bases are a match to TRBD1. The J call is uncertain, as TRBJ2-7 better fits the DNA end. The CDR3 spans 15 residues. Germline CDR1 and CDR2: SGHRS and YFSETQ.

This chain connects TRBV7-3 to TRBJ2-5, with 11 bases matching TRBD2. Germline CDR1 reads SGHTA; CDR2 reads FQGTGA. Trimming removed 5 bases from V and 2 bases from J; junction bases left unmatched: 4. This CDR3 is 15 amino acids long. The CDR3 DNA is TGTGCCAGCAGCCAAATAGCGGGGGGGCAAGAGACCCAGTACTTC. Protein product: CASSQIAGGQETQYF.

The sample holds a few counts of this clone. This chain links TRBV6-5 with TRBJ2-2; 14 bases match TRBD2. The CDR3 runs 16 residues. The germline V gene has CDR1 MNHEY and CDR2 SVGAGI. J lost 7 bases, V lost 0 bases, and 1 base had no gene match. Written as DNA, the CDR3 is TGTGCCAGCAGTTACTCCGGGACTAGCGGGGGCGGGGAGCTGTTTTTT. This codes for CASSYSGTSGGGELFF.

The chain couples TRBV28 to TRBJ1-4; 7 bases line up with TRBD1. The CDR3 covers 14 residues. Germline V CDR1 and CDR2: MDHEN, SYDVKM. With 7 bases clipped from V and 8 bases from J, the junction kept 10 bases outside the gene matches. DNA for the CDR3: TGTGCCAGCAAAAGAGGGGGCCTGGGGGAAAAACTGTTTTTT. Translated: CASKRGGLGEKLFF.

This clone came up once. The rearrangement joins TRBV25-1 to TRBJ1-4; a weak D match, TRBD1 (6 bases). Germline assignment: CDR1 MGHDK and CDR2 SYGVNS. The CDR3 runs 13 residues. Trimming stripped 4 bases from V and 8 bases from J, with 11 bases between. In DNA form, the CDR3 reads TGTGCCAGCAGTGGTGGGACACAAGAAAAACTGTTTTTT. Its protein product is CASSGGTQEKLFF.

This clone was seen a single time. The rearrangement uses TRBV5-5 and TRBJ1-2; D gene ambiguous. The V end was cut by 1 base, the J end by 7 bases, with 17 bases between. Germline-derived CDR1 and CDR2 are SGHKS and YYEKEE (reference sequence). The CDR3 loop spans 15 amino acids. CDR3 in DNA: TGTGCCAGCAGCTTGTTCTCGTTGGCGGACTTTGGCTACACCTTC. Its protein product is CASSLFSLADFGYTF.

This clone was seen more than once but under ten times. This chain joins TRBV4-2 and TRBJ1-5, with 7 bases fitting TRBD1. CDR1 LGHNA and CDR2 YNFKEQ come from the germline V gene. CDR3 size: 15 residues. Losses at the gene ends were 1 base for V and 4 bases for J; bases not matched to a gene: 4. CDR3 coding DNA: TGTGCCAGCAGCCAAGTCGGACAGGCTAATCAGCCCCAGCATTTT. This sequence encodes CASSQVGQANQPQHF.

The V and J genes are TRBV7-8 and TRBJ1-3; TRBD1 matches at 7 bases. CDR1 and CDR2 (germline): SGHVS, FQNEAQ. The CDR3 loop spans 15 amino acids. Germline trimming cut 5 bases from V and 2 bases from J; bases unmatched to any gene: 6. CDR3 protein: CASSAPGTAGNTIYF. CDR3 nucleotides: TGTGCCAGCAGCGCCCCCGGGACAGCTGGAAACACCATATATTTT.